The sequence of this TCR beta chain was determined in a study of monozygotic twins with inflammatory bowel disease. Study-wide points: People with IBD had fewer clonotypes in common with others than healthy twins did, especially with disease activity. Repertoires of patients may have been made more variable by differing immunosuppressive treatments.

Eight separate reactions per sample served to make cDNA. TCRdb reanalyzed the 5' RACE reads, giving one entry per CDR3 protein sequence and no DNA. The repertoire table contains roughly 200,000 distinct CDR3 sequences. As concerns this clonotype: The antigen is unknown.

Blood was drawn once per donor, and each sample measured approximately 2.5 ml. The CDR3 runs to 17 residues. The rearrangement uses TRBV12-3 or TRBV12-4 and TRBJ1-4; checking the TCRdb D call of TRBD1 is not possible without DNA. Sample: blood. This sequence was found in a human donor with ulcerative colitis or Crohn's disease, or a healthy co-twin of an affected twin (not recorded which). CDR3: CASSSGFSPATNEKLFF.